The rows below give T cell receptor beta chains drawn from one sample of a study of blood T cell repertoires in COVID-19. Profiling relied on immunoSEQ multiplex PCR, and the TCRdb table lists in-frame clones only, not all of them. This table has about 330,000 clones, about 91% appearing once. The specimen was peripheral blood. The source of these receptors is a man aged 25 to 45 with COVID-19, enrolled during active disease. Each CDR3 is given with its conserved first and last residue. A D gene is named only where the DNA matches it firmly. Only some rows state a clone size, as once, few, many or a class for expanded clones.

CASSSPTSGRAYEQYF,TGTGCCAGCAGTTCCCCGACTAGCGGGAGGGCATACGAGCAGTACTTC,TRBJ2-7,NA,TRBV27,TRBD2
CASSPPTGANGKLFF,TGTGCCAGCTCACCACCAACAGGGGCGAATGGAAAACTGTTTTTT,TRBJ1-4,NA,TRBV18,TRBD1
CASTHRTAYNEQFF,TGTGCCAGCACCCATAGGACAGCCTACAATGAGCAGTTCTTC,TRBJ2-1,NA,TRBV7-9,NA
CASQTPGQEINEKLFF,TGCGCCAGTCAGACACCGGGACAGGAAATTAATGAAAAACTGTTTTTT,TRBJ1-4,NA,TRBV10-1,TRBD1
CASSLVGTSGPGAFF,TGTGCCAGCAGCTTAGTAGGGACTAGTGGGCCGGGGGCGTTTTTT,TRBJ2-3,NA,TRBV7-8,TRBD2
CAIRQGGGTDTQYF,TGTGCCATCAGACAGGGAGGGGGCACAGATACGCAGTATTTT,TRBJ2-3,NA,TRBV10-3,NA
CASTWDYYNSPLHF,TGTGCCAGCACCTGGGACTACTATAATTCACCCCTCCACTTT,TRBJ1-6,NA,TRBV2,NA
CASSLLGRGHTEAFF,TGTGCCAGCAGCTTATTAGGGAGAGGACACACTGAAGCTTTCTTT,TRBJ1-1,NA,TRBV7-2,NA
CASRTTVGQGGGYTF,TGTGCCAGCAGGACTACGGTCGGACAGGGCGGAGGCTACACCTTC,TRBJ1-2,NA,TRBV9,TRBD1
CATSLSGGWAFF,TGTGCCACCAGCCTTTCCGGAGGGTGGGCTTTCTTT,TRBJ1-1,NA,TRBV15,NA
CASSLWTPRGETQYF,TGTGCCAGTAGTCTTTGGACCCCCCGAGGGGAGACCCAGTACTTC,TRBJ2-5,NA,TRBV19,NA
CSVLGQRGAFF,TGCAGTGTCTTGGGACAGCGCGGGGCTTTCTTT,TRBJ1-1,NA,TRBV20-1,TRBD1
CASSPPRGSGGAIDTQYF,TGTGCCAGCAGCCCCCCCCGGGGGAGCGGGGGGGCTATAGATACGCAGTATTTT,TRBJ2-3,NA,TRBV7-3,TRBD2
CASSPGHGVNTEAFF,TGTGCCAGCAGCCCAGGGCATGGGGTCAACACTGAAGCTTTCTTT,TRBJ1-1,NA,TRBV7-2,NA
CALAGGVGNQPQHF,TGTGCCTTGGCCGGCGGCGTCGGGAATCAGCCCCAGCATTTT,TRBJ1-5,once,TRBV30,NA
CASSLKGDSGNTIYF,TGCGCCAGCAGCCTGAAGGGGGACTCTGGAAACACCATATATTTT,TRBJ1-3,NA,TRBV5-1,NA
CASSQDLGRAYEQYF,TGTGCCAGCAGCCAAGATTTGGGGAGGGCCTACGAGCAGTACTTC,TRBJ2-7,NA,TRBV14,TRBD2
CASSETNTEAFF,TGTGCCAGCAGTGAGACTAACACTGAAGCTTTCTTT,TRBJ1-1,NA,TRBV25-1,NA
CASSYFSGEKLFF,TGTGCCAGCAGTTACTTCTCGGGTGAAAAACTGTTTTTT,TRBJ1-4,NA,TRBV6-5,NA
CASSDGLAGRNEQFF,TGTGCCAGCAGTGACGGACTAGCGGGAAGAAATGAGCAGTTCTTC,TRBJ2-1,NA,TRBV6-1,TRBD2
CASRDGGMSTEAFF,TGTGCCAGCCGGGACGGAGGGATGAGTACTGAAGCTTTCTTT,TRBJ1-1,many,TRBV4-2,NA
CASSRTGIQETQYF,TGTGCCAGCAGCCGTACAGGGATTCAAGAGACCCAGTACTTC,TRBJ2-5,once,TRBV3-1/TRBV3-2,NA
CASSLGTGPVPGTEAFF,TGTGCCAGCAGCTTAGGGACAGGGCCTGTTCCAGGCACTGAAGCTTTCTTT,TRBJ1-1,NA,TRBV7-2,TRBD1
CASSSSGGPEKLFF,TGTGCCAGCAGCTCCTCAGGGGGACCGGAAAAACTGTTTTTT,TRBJ1-4,NA,TRBV7-8,TRBD1
CASSLVNREGDGYTF,TGTGCCAGCAGCTTAGTTAACAGGGAGGGAGATGGCTACACCTTC,TRBJ1-2,NA,TRBV7-9,NA
CASSPRGSNQPQHF,TGTGCCAGCAGCCCTAGGGGGAGCAATCAGCCCCAGCATTTT,TRBJ1-5,NA,TRBV9,NA
CASRSGGQDNSPLHF,TGTGCCAGTAGGTCAGGTGGCCAGGATAATTCACCCCTCCACTTT,TRBJ1-6,NA,TRBV19,NA
CASSLVLAGNEQFF,TGCGCCAGCAGCTTGGTCCTAGCGGGCAATGAGCAGTTCTTC,TRBJ2-1,once,TRBV5-1,TRBD2
CASSFRQGLKETQYF,TGTGCCAGCAGCTTCAGACAGGGGTTGAAGGAGACCCAGTACTTC,TRBJ2-5,NA,TRBV7-9,TRBD1
CASSPGGRTGGAEQYF,TGTGCCAGCAGCCCTGGGGGAAGGACAGGTGGAGCCGAGCAGTACTTC,TRBJ2-7,few,TRBV7-2,TRBD1
CASSLETRVGGGEQYF,TGCGCCAGCAGCTTGGAGACCAGGGTCGGTGGTGGCGAGCAGTACTTC,TRBJ2-7,NA,TRBV5-1,NA
CASSRETGTEAFF,TGCGCCAGCAGTCGCGAGACAGGCACTGAAGCTTTCTTT,TRBJ1-1,NA,TRBV4-3,NA
CASSLTYRAFSAIPGELFF,TGCGCCAGCAGCTTGACGTACAGGGCCTTTTCAGCCATTCCCGGGGAGCTGTTTTTT,TRBJ2-2,NA,TRBV5-1,NA
CASSLGPAPSGQPQHF,TGCGCCAGCAGCTTGGGGCCGGCTCCCTCAGGACAGCCCCAGCATTTT,TRBJ1-5,once,TRBV5-1,NA
CASSHGGRVDCNEQFF,TGCGCCAGCAGCCATGGGGGCAGGGTAGATTGCAATGAGCAGTTCTTC,TRBJ2-1,NA,TRBV4-3,NA
CASSEADRFYEQYF,TGTGCCAGCAGTGAAGCTGACAGATTCTACGAGCAGTACTTC,TRBJ2-7,NA,TRBV6-1,NA
CASSSRDRNTGELFF,TGTGCCAGTAGCAGCCGGGACAGAAACACCGGGGAGCTGTTTTTT,TRBJ2-2,NA,TRBV19,TRBD1
CASSYTEPGANVLTF,TGCGCCAGCAGCTACACAGAGCCTGGGGCCAACGTCCTGACTTTC,TRBJ2-6,NA,TRBV5-1,NA
CASSPTKSSGNTIYF,TGTGCCAGCTCACCAACGAAGAGCTCTGGAAACACCATATATTTT,TRBJ1-3,NA,TRBV18,NA
CASRSGQGASSYNEQFF,TGTGCCAGCAGGTCGGGACAGGGGGCGAGCTCCTACAATGAGCAGTTCTTC,TRBJ2-1,NA,TRBV7-9,TRBD1
CSVTGLAGAYEQYF,TGCAGCGTTACGGGCCTAGCGGGGGCCTACGAGCAGTACTTC,TRBJ2-7,NA,TRBV29-1,TRBD2
CASSLGSSNQPQHF,TGTGCCAGCAGTCTCGGGTCTAGCAATCAGCCCCAGCATTTT,TRBJ1-5,once,TRBV6-5,NA
CASSQEVGGEASYEQYF,TGCGCCAGCAGCCAAGAAGTAGGCGGGGAGGCATCCTACGAGCAGTACTTC,TRBJ2-7,NA,TRBV4-3,NA
CASSLSGLAGGPTDTQYF,TGTGCCAGCAGCTTATCGGGACTAGCGGGGGGCCCAACAGATACGCAGTATTTT,TRBJ2-3,NA,TRBV11-3,TRBD2
CATSRAAAFGNEQFF,TGTGCCACCAGCAGAGCAGCGGCCTTCGGCAATGAGCAGTTCTTC,TRBJ2-1,NA,TRBV15,NA
CSVEDTSGEKLFF,TGCAGCGTTGAAGACACCTCGGGGGAAAAACTGTTTTTT,TRBJ1-4,NA,TRBV29-1,NA
CASSLAGGTGELFF,TGTGCCAGCAGCCTAGCGGGGGGGACCGGGGAGCTGTTTTTT,TRBJ2-2,few,TRBV2,TRBD2
CASSGGGNEKLFF,TGTGCCAGCAGTGGCGGGGGTAATGAAAAACTGTTTTTT,TRBJ1-4,NA,TRBV12-3/TRBV12-4,NA
CASSPDRDNYGYTF,TGTGCCAGCTCCCCGGACAGAGACAACTATGGCTACACCTTC,TRBJ1-2,NA,TRBV18,NA
CASSTSGLGLGQPQHF,TGTGCCAGTAGTACCTCCGGACTAGGATTAGGGCAGCCCCAGCATTTT,TRBJ1-5,NA,TRBV19,NA
CASSGAGNTIYF,TGTGCCAGCAGTGGAGCTGGAAACACCATATATTTT,TRBJ1-3,NA,TRBV2,NA
CASSQDPWGRQVLSSGANVLTF,TGTGCCAGCAGCCAAGACCCCTGGGGGCGGCAAGTCCTTAGCTCTGGGGCCAACGTCCTGACTTTC,TRBJ2-6,NA,TRBV4-2,NA
CASSAVGLAGVLSETQYF,TGTGCCAGTAGTGCCGTTGGACTAGCGGGAGTACTAAGTGAGACCCAGTACTTC,TRBJ2-5,NA,TRBV19,TRBD2
CASRSLDRVDQPQHF,TGTGCCAGCAGGTCACTAGACAGGGTGGATCAGCCCCAGCATTTT,TRBJ1-5,NA,TRBV5-6,TRBD1
CASSPPQGNQPQHF,TGTGCCAGCTCACCACCGCAGGGAAATCAGCCCCAGCATTTT,TRBJ1-5,NA,TRBV18,NA